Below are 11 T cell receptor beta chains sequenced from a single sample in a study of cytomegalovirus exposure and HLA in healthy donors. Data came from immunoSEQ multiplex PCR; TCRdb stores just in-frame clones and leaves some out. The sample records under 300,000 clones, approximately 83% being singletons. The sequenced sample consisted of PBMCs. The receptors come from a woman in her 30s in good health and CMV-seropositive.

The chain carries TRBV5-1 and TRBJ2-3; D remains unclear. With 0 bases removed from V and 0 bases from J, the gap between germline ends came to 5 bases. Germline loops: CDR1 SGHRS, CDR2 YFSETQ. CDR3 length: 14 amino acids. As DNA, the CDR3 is TGCGCCAGCAGCTTGGGGGCCAGCACAGATACGCAGTATTTT. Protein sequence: CASSLGASTDTQYF.

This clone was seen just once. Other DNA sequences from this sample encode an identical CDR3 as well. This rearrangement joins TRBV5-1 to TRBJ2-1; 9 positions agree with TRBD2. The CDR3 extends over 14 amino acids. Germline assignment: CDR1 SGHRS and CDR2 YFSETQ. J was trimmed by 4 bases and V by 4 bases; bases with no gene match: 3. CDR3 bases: TGCGCCAGCAGCGCTAGCGGGATTTACAATGAGCAGTTCTTC. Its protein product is CASSASGIYNEQFF.

Here the CDR3 reads CASGPGTGYEQYF. CDR3 nucleotides: TGTGCTAGTGGCCCCGGGACAGGGTACGAGCAGTACTTC. The chain couples TRBV12-5 to TRBJ2-7, with 9 positions matching TRBD1. This CDR3 spans 13 amino acids. With V trimmed by 6 bases and J by 4 bases, 4 bases remained unmatched. Germline CDR1 is LGHNT and CDR2 is FRNRAP.

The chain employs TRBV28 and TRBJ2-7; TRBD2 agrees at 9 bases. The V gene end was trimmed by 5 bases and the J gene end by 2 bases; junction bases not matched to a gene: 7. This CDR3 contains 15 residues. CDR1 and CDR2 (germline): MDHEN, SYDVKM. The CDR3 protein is CASSVPGLATYEQYF. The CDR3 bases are TGTGCCAGCAGTGTCCCGGGACTAGCAACCTACGAGCAGTACTTC.

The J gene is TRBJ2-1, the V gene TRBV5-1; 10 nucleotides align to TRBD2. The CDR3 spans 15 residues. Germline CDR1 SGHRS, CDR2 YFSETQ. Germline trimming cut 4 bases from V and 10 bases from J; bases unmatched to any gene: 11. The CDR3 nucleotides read TGCGCCAGCAGCCGGAATCTAGCGGGAGAGGGAGAGCAGTTCTTC. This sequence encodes CASSRNLAGEGEQFF.

DNA of the CDR3: TGTGCCAGCAAACGCACTAGCGACTCCTACGAGCAGTACTTC. This sequence encodes CASKRTSDSYEQYF. The chain recombines TRBV6-1 with TRBJ2-7, with TRBD2 matching over 7 bases. The CDR3 sequence is 14 residues long. The junction had 6 bases not matched to a gene; V was cut back by 7 bases and J by 0 bases. CDR1 and CDR2 (germline): MNHNS, SASEGT.

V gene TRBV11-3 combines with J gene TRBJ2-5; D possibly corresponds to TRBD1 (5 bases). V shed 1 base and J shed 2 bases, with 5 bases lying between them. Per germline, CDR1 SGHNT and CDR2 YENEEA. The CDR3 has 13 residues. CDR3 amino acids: CASSLGQQETQYF. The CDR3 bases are TGTGCCAGCAGCTTAGGACAGCAAGAGACCCAGTACTTC.

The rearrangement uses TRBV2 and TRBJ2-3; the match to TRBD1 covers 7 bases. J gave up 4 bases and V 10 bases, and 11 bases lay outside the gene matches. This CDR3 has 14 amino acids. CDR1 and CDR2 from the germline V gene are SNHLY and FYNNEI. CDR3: CATIRDSNPDTQYF. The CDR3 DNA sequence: TGTGCCACAATCCGGGACAGTAACCCAGATACGCAGTATTTT. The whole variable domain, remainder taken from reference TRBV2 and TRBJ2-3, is EPEVTQTPSHQVTQMGQEVILRCVPISNHLYFYWYRQILGQKVEFLVSFYNNEISEKSEIFDDQFSVERPDGSNFTLKIRSTKLEDSAMYFCATIRDSNPDTQYFGPGTRLTVL.

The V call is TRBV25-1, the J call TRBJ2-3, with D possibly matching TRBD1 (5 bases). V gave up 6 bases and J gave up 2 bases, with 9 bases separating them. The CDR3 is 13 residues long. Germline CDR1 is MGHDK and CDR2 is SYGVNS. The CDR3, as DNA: TGTGCCAGCAGACGACAGTACACAGATACGCAGTATTTT. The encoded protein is CASRRQYTDTQYF.

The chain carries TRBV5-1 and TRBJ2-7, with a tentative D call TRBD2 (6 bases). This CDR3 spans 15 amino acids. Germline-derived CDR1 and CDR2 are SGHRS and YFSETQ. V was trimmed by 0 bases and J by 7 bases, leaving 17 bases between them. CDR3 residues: CASSLVTSSLGEQYF. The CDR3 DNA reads TGCGCCAGCAGCTTGGTCACTAGCTCACTCGGGGAGCAGTACTTC.

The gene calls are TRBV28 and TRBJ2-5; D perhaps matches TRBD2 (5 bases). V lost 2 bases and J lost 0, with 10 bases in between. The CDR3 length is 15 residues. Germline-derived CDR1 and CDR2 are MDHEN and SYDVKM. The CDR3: CASSLGQRYQETQYF. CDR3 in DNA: TGTGCCAGCAGTTTAGGGCAGCGGTACCAAGAGACCCAGTACTTC.